The sequence of this T cell receptor (beta chain) was determined in a study of CD8 T cells in Susac syndrome. This clonotype came up once. V was trimmed by 6 bases and J by 3 bases, leaving 18 bases between them. Germline lookup yields CDR1 MDHEN and CDR2 SYDVKM. The CDR3 runs 15 residues. After extraction with the RNeasy kit, roughly 0.5 to 1 ug of the RNA was reverse transcribed using random hexamers. TCRdb analysed the immunoSEQ multiplex PCR reads with MiXCR anew, one entry per CDR3 protein. The sample contains around 170,000 distinct CDR3 sequences, roughly 95% of which appear only once. Sequenced sample: CD4+ T cells from PBMCs. V and J are TRBV28 and TRBJ2-7; possible D gene TRBD1, 6 bases. The clonotype originates from a human donor with Susac syndrome. DNA of the CDR3: TGTGCCAGCAGCCCCAATCCCCACAGGGACTACGAGCAGTACTTC. Translating it yields CASSPNPHRDYEQYF.